These 32 T cell receptor beta chains came from one sample sequenced in a study of blood T cell repertoires in COVID-19. The method was immunoSEQ multiplex PCR; TCRdb's version includes in-frame clones alone and lacks a portion of them. The sample lists fewer than 80,000 clones, approximately 87% occurring once. Sequencing was done on a sample of peripheral blood. The receptors derive from a human donor in a cohort sampled during active COVID-19.

This chain connects TRBV24-1 to TRBJ1-5; 9 bases align to TRBD1. After removal of 3 bases from V and 0 bases from J, the junction contained 2 bases not matched to a gene. This CDR3 has 16 residues. CDR1 is KGHDR and CDR2 is SFDVKD in the germline V gene. DNA of the CDR3: TGTGCCACCAGTGATGGGACAGGGAATAGCAATCAGCCCCAGCATTTT. Protein: CATSDGTGNSNQPQHF.

J is TRBJ1-2 and V is TRBV2; D not resolved. The CDR3 runs 14 residues. Germline assignment: CDR1 SNHLY and CDR2 FYNNEI. The ends were cut back, 7 bases at V and 8 bases at J, with 20 bases in the middle. The CDR3 loop is CASNARPRGYGYTF. The CDR3 nucleotides are TGTGCCAGCAACGCGCGGCCTCGAGGGTACGGCTACACCTTC.

The V gene is TRBV6-5, the J gene TRBJ1-1, with 8 bases that match TRBD1. Per germline, CDR1 MNHEY and CDR2 SVGAGI. The CDR3 runs 15 residues. The V and J ends lost 2 bases and 3 bases, in that order; junction bases with no gene match: 5. The CDR3 protein is CASSYGQGAYTEAFF. For the CDR3, the DNA is TGTGCCAGCAGTTACGGGCAGGGGGCCTACACTGAAGCTTTCTTT.

This clone showed up just a few times. This chain uses TRBV5-6 with TRBJ2-7, with 9 nucleotides matching TRBD2. The length of the CDR3 is 16 residues. CDR1 is SGHDT and CDR2 is YYEEEE in the germline V gene. Losses at the gene ends were 0 bases for V and 9 bases for J; bases not matched to a gene: 13. The CDR3 DNA reads as TGTGCCAGCAGCTTGGCGGGTCGGGTAGCGGGGGATTGGCAGTACTTC. It codes for CASSLAGRVAGDWQYF.

J is TRBJ2-1 and V is TRBV7-3; TRBD2 aligns across 7 bases. This CDR3 has 17 residues. CDR1 and CDR2 (germline): SGHTA, FQGTGA. V was clipped by 2 bases and J by 5 bases; unmatched bases: 12. DNA for the CDR3: TGTGCCAGCAGCTTATCAGGACGCGGGAGTTTTAACAATGAGCAGTTCTTC. This translates into CASSLSGRGSFNNEQFF.

The gene calls are TRBV6-5 and TRBJ2-2; 9 nucleotides match TRBD1. This CDR3 contains 15 residues. Germline assignment: CDR1 MNHEY and CDR2 SVGAGI. With 6 bases clipped from V and 4 bases from J, the junction kept 6 bases outside the gene matches. CDR3 region: CASSYRQGGTGELFF. For the CDR3, the DNA is TGTGCCAGCAGCTATAGACAGGGGGGCACCGGGGAGCTGTTTTTT.

The chain employs TRBV9 and TRBJ1-1; a possible D gene is TRBD1 (5 bases). Trimming removed 4 bases from V and 2 bases from J, with 15 bases in between. Germline V gives CDR1 SGDLS, CDR2 YYNGEE. The CDR3 has 15 residues. CDR3 sequence: CASSLTGAKNTEAFF. The CDR3 DNA follows: TGTGCCAGCAGCCTCACAGGCGCGAAAAACACTGAAGCTTTCTTT.

This chain's CDR3 is CASSLVWGGSGSYNEQFF. The CDR3 bases are TGTGCCAGCAGCTTAGTCTGGGGGGGTTCCGGGTCTTACAATGAGCAGTTCTTC. The gene calls are TRBV11-2 and TRBJ2-1, with TRBD2 matching over 7 bases. The germline CDR1 and CDR2 sequences are SGHAT and FQNNGV. V lost 1 base and J lost 4; bases outside the gene matches: 13. The CDR3 runs to 18 residues.

This clone came up once. V and J are TRBV6-5 and TRBJ2-7, with D unclear. The CDR3 runs to 14 residues. Per germline, CDR1 MNHEY and CDR2 SVGAGI. V was trimmed by 10 bases and J by 4 bases, leaving 20 bases between them. CDR3 sequence reads: CATSRSGSEYEQYF. CDR3 DNA sequence: TGTGCCACTTCTCGCTCGGGTTCCGAGTACGAGCAGTACTTC.

The chain employs TRBV6-5 and TRBJ1-2; tentatively, D is TRBD1 (6 bases). Deletions cut 6 bases from V and 10 bases from J, with 15 bases between. This CDR3 has 12 residues. CDR1 is MNHEY and CDR2 is SVGAGI in the germline V gene. CDR3 loop: CASRLTAGAYTF. In DNA, the CDR3 is TGTGCCAGCAGACTTACGGCGGGGGCCTACACCTTC.

The rearrangement uses TRBV7-2 and TRBJ2-5, with a possible D match to TRBD1 (5 bases). Trimming left V 0 bases short and J 4 bases short, with 12 bases between. Germline assignment: CDR1 SGHTA and CDR2 FQGNSA. The CDR3 loop spans 15 amino acids. The CDR3 nucleotides are TGTGCCAGCAGCTTAGCGCGCGCTAGGGGAGAGACCCAGTACTTC. The encoded protein is CASSLARARGETQYF. The full variable domain, completed using reference TRBV7-2 and TRBJ2-5, is GAGVSQSPSNKVTEKGKDVELRCDPISGHTALYWYRQSLGQGLEFLIYFQGNSAPDKSGLPSDRFSAERTGGSVSTLTIQRTQQEDSAVYLCASSLARARGETQYFGPGTRLLVL.

The chain is built from TRBV5-1 and TRBJ2-4; D is unresolved. Trimming pared 3 bases from V and 5 bases from J, leaving 3 bases between. Germline V CDR1 and CDR2: SGHRS, YFSETQ. The CDR3 covers 11 residues. CDR3 nucleotide sequence: TGCGCCAGCAGCTCCGAAAACATTCAGTACTTC. It specifies CASSSENIQYF.

This clone was recorded only once. In DNA form, the CDR3 reads TGTGCCAGCAGCTTTCTTACTAGCGGGAGGAGATCCTACAATGAGCAGTTCTTC. Encoded protein: CASSFLTSGRRSYNEQFF. The chain uses TRBV5-6 and TRBJ2-1; TRBD2 agrees at 12 bases. V was clipped by 2 bases and J by 1 base; unmatched bases: 7. The CDR3 sequence is 18 residues long. The V gene's germline CDR1 is SGHDT and CDR2 YYEEEE.

This chain joins TRBV7-2 and TRBJ2-7, with 7 nucleotides matching TRBD1. The CDR3 has 15 residues. With 5 bases clipped from V and 0 bases from J, the junction kept 7 bases outside the gene matches. Germline lookup yields CDR1 SGHTA and CDR2 FQGNSA. In DNA, the CDR3 is TGTGCCAGCAGCCTACGGGGACAGAACTCCTACGAGCAGTACTTC. This translates into CASSLRGQNSYEQYF.

The CDR3 bases are TGTGCTAGTGGTTCCCCTGTCAGGGGCTCGAATGAGCAGTTCTTC. It is translated as CASGSPVRGSNEQFF. The rearrangement links TRBV12-5 to TRBJ2-1, with TRBD1 as a possible D gene (6 bases). Trimming took off 4 bases at V and 7 bases at J, with 17 bases between the two ends. Germline values: CDR1 LGHNT, CDR2 FRNRAP. The CDR3 runs 15 residues.

The rearrangement joins TRBV6-2 or TRBV6-3 to TRBJ2-7, with TRBD2 matching 12 bases. CDR1 is MNHEY and CDR2 is SVGEGT in the germline V gene. This CDR3 region has 16 residues. The ends lost 2 bases at V and 2 bases at J; junction bases unmatched: 4. CDR3 sequence reads: CASSYSTSGGTYEQYF. Written as DNA, the CDR3 is TGTGCCAGCAGTTACAGTACTAGCGGGGGGACCTACGAGCAGTACTTC.

This chain uses TRBV25-1 with TRBJ2-7; D gene ambiguous. Germline V CDR1 and CDR2: MGHDK, SYGVNS. This CDR3 is built from 11 residues. With 1 base removed from V and 12 bases from J, the gap between germline ends came to 10 bases. The CDR3 sequence: CASSESGSPYF. The CDR3 DNA reads TGTGCCAGCAGTGAATCGGGTTCTCCGTACTTC.

The J gene is TRBJ2-5, the V gene TRBV3-1 (or the pseudogene TRBV3-2); 15 bases fit TRBD2. Germline values: CDR1 LGHDT, CDR2 YNNKEL (reference sequence). This CDR3 contains 16 residues. Trimming took 3 bases from V and 5 from J; bases not matched to a gene: 4. The CDR3 loop reads CASSQGTSGRLETQYF. In DNA form, the CDR3 reads TGTGCCAGCAGCCAGGGGACTAGCGGGAGGTTGGAGACCCAGTACTTC.

The CDR3 protein is CASSSGLGGLNEQFF. Written as DNA, the CDR3 is TGTGCCAGCAGCTCGGGACTAGGCGGGTTGAATGAGCAGTTCTTC. The genes are TRBV7-9 and TRBJ2-1; 8 positions agree with TRBD2. Germline lookup yields CDR1 SEHNR and CDR2 FQNEAQ (reference sequence). The CDR3 contains 15 residues. V trimming: 4 bases; J trimming: 7 bases; junction bases outside the gene matches: 9.

Written as DNA, the CDR3 is TGTGCCAGCAGCTTCGAAGGGGGTAACACCATATATTTT. Residues: CASSFEGGNTIYF. This rearrangement joins TRBV11-2 to TRBJ1-3; weak D call: TRBD1 (6 bases). V lost 3 bases and J 7 bases, leaving 10 bases between the germline ends. This CDR3 has 13 amino acids. CDR1 is SGHAT, CDR2 FQNNGV, per germline.

The genes are TRBV7-3 and TRBJ2-2; 10 bases are a match to TRBD2. V lost 4 bases to trimming and J lost 5 bases; unmatched junction nucleotides: 7. The CDR3 covers 16 residues. Looked up from germline, CDR1 is SGHTA and CDR2 is FQGTGA. CDR3 DNA sequence: TGTGCCAGCAGCTACCTAGCGGGAGCAGGGACCGGGGAGCTGTTTTTT. Protein: CASSYLAGAGTGELFF.

The rearrangement joins TRBV7-7 to TRBJ2-1; 8 bases map to TRBD2. The CDR3 covers 14 residues. Looked up from germline, CDR1 is SSHAT and CDR2 is FNYEAQ (reference sequence). V lost 5 bases and J lost 6; bases outside the gene matches: 6. CDR3 sequence (DNA): TGTGCCAGCAGCGCGGGACTAGTCACCAATGAGCAGTTCTTC. Translating gives CASSAGLVTNEQFF. Filled out from reference TRBV7-7 and TRBJ2-1, the complete variable domain reads GAGVSQSPRYKVTKRGQDVTLRCDPISSHATLYWYQQALGQGPEFLTYFNYEAQPDKSGLPSDRFSAERPEGSISTLTIQRTEQRDSAMYRCASSAGLVTNEQFFGPGTRLTVL.

The V call is TRBV28, the J call TRBJ2-2, with 10 positions matching TRBD2. The length of the CDR3 is 15 residues. V shed 6 bases and J 4 bases; nucleotides not matched to a gene: 5. Germline V gene sequence: CDR1 MDHEN, CDR2 SYDVKM. The CDR3 loop is CASRPGTSVTGELFF. The CDR3 DNA sequence: TGTGCCAGCAGGCCCGGGACTAGCGTCACCGGGGAGCTGTTTTTT.

This sequence joins TRBV4-3 and TRBJ2-5; D remains unclear. Trimming removed 4 bases at V and 3 bases at J, with 15 bases between. In germline, CDR1 is LGHNA, CDR2 YSLEER. This CDR3 comprises 15 residues. The CDR3 bases are TGCGCCAGCAGCCCGTTCCACCAGGCAAAAGAGACCCAGTACTTC. It specifies CASSPFHQAKETQYF.

The J gene is TRBJ1-4, the V gene TRBV13; possible D gene TRBD1, 5 bases. Germline loops: CDR1 PRHDT, CDR2 FYEKMQ (reference sequence). V was cut by 0 bases and J by 5 bases, with 10 bases left in between. The CDR3 sequence is 15 residues long. The CDR3 protein is CASSLGAGRNEKLFF. Written as DNA, the CDR3 is TGTGCCAGCAGCTTAGGGGCAGGGAGGAATGAAAAACTGTTTTTT. The full variable domain, in which reference TRBV13 and TRBJ1-4 provide the parts outside the CDR3, is AAGVIQSPRHLIKEKRETATLKCYPIPRHDTVYWYQQGPGQDPQFLISFYEKMQSDKGSIPDRFSAQQFSDYHSELNMSSLELGDSALYFCASSLGAGRNEKLFFGSGTQLSVL.

V usage is TRBV7-2 and J usage is TRBJ2-7; 11 bases are a match to TRBD2. V lost 2 bases to trimming and J lost 4 bases; unmatched junction nucleotides: 10. Germline-derived CDR1 and CDR2 are SGHTA and FQGNSA. The CDR3 has 17 residues. CDR3 residues: CASSLHVYLAGGYEQYF. In nucleotides, the CDR3 is TGTGCCAGCAGCTTACATGTTTACCTAGCGGGGGGATACGAGCAGTACTTC.

The rearrangement links TRBV5-1 to TRBJ2-3, with TRBD1 matching over 7 bases. Germline loops: CDR1 SGHRS, CDR2 YFSETQ. V shed 6 bases, J shed 2 bases, and the junction held 6 bases outside the gene matches. CDR3 length equals 14 residues. Here the CDR3 DNA reads TGCGCCAGCAATTTAGGACAGGACACAGATACGCAGTATTTT. Translated, it gives CASNLGQDTDTQYF.

J is TRBJ2-2 and V is TRBV4-2, with D unclear. The CDR3 is 13 residues long. The V gene lost 4 bases and the J gene lost 6 bases, with 9 bases spanning the gap. Germline-derived CDR1 and CDR2 are LGHNA and YNFKEQ. The chain's CDR3 is CASSLLQAGELFF. Here the CDR3 DNA reads TGTGCCAGCAGCCTTTTGCAGGCCGGGGAGCTGTTTTTT.

The chain combines TRBV5-6 with TRBJ2-7, with 12 bases lining up with TRBD2. Germline V gene lookup returns CDR1 SGHDT and CDR2 YYEEEE. The CDR3 length is 14 residues. The V segment lost 5 bases and the J segment 4 bases; nucleotides outside the gene matches: 4. This chain's CDR3 is CASRVGLAGYEQYF. In DNA, the CDR3 is TGTGCCAGCAGGGTCGGACTAGCGGGATACGAGCAGTACTTC.

This clone has only one observation. In DNA form, the CDR3 reads TGCGCCAGCAGCTTGGTGGGACAGGGGAATGAAAAACTGTTTTTT. It encodes CASSLVGQGNEKLFF. This sequence joins TRBV5-1 and TRBJ1-4, with 10 positions matching TRBD1. The CDR3 contains 15 residues. V lost 0 bases, J lost 5 bases, and 1 base stayed unmatched. Germline CDR1 is SGHRS and CDR2 is YFSETQ.

The chain is built from TRBV2 and TRBJ2-2, with 7 nucleotides matching TRBD1. Germline trimming cut 3 bases from V and 5 bases from J; bases unmatched to any gene: 6. The length of the CDR3 is 15 residues. CDR1 and CDR2 (germline): SNHLY, FYNNEI. The CDR3 DNA follows: TGTGCCAGCAGTGATCTGTCGACAGGGACCGGGGAGCTGTTTTTT. Protein product: CASSDLSTGTGELFF. Full variable domain (rest looked up from reference TRBV2 and TRBJ2-2): EPEVTQTPSHQVTQMGQEVILRCVPISNHLYFYWYRQILGQKVEFLVSFYNNEISEKSEIFDDQFSVERPDGSNFTLKIRSTKLEDSAMYFCASSDLSTGTGELFFGEGSRLTVL.

The chain couples TRBV5-1 to TRBJ2-1, with TRBD1 matching over 7 bases. The CDR3 contains 13 residues. CDR1 is SGHRS, CDR2 YFSETQ, per germline. V lost 4 bases, J lost 10 bases, and 8 bases stayed unmatched. Here the CDR3 reads CASSHDRDGEQFF. CDR3 in DNA: TGCGCCAGCAGCCATGACAGGGATGGAGAGCAGTTCTTC.